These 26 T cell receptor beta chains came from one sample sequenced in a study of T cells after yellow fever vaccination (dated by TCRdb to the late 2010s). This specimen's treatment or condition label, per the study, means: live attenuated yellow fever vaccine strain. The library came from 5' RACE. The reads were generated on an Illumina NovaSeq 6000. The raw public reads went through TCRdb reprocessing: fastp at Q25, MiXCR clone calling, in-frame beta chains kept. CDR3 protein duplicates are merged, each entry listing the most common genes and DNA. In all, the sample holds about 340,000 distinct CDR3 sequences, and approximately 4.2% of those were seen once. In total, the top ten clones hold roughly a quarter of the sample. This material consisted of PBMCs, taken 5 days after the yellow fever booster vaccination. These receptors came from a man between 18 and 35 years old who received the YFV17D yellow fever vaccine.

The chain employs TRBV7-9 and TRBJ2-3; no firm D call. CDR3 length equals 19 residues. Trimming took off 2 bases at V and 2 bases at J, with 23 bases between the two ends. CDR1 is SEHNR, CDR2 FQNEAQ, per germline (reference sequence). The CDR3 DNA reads TGTGCCAGCAGCTTAATAGGCTATACCGCACCGCATTCCACAGATACGCAGTATTTT. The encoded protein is CASSLIGYTAPHSTDTQYF.

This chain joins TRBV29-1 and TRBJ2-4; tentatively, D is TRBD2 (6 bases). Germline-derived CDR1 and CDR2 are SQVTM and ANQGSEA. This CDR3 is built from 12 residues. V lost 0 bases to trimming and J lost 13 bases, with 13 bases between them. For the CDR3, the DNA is TGCAGCGTTGAAGATGCCCGACTAGGACAGTACTTC. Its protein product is CSVEDARLGQYF.

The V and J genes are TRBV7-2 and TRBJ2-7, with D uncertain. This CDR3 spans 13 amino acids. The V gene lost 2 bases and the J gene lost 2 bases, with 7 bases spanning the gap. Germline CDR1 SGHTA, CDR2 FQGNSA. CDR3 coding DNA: TGTGCCAGCAGCTTACAGGTAACCTACGAGCAGTACTTC. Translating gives CASSLQVTYEQYF.

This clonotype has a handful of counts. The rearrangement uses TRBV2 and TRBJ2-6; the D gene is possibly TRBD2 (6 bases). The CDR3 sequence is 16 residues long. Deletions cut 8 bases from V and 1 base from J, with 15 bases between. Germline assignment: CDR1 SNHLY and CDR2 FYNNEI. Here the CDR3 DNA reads TGTGCCAGCTGGTTCAGCCGGGGGTCTGGGGCCAACGTCCTGACTTTC. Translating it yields CASWFSRGSGANVLTF.

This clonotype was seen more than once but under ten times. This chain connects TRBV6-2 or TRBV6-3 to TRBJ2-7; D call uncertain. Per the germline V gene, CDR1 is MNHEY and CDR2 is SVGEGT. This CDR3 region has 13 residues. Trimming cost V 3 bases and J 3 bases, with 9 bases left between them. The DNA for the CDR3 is TGTGCCAGCAGTTATTCCGGAAGCTACGAGCAGTACGTC. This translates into CASSYSGSYEQYV.

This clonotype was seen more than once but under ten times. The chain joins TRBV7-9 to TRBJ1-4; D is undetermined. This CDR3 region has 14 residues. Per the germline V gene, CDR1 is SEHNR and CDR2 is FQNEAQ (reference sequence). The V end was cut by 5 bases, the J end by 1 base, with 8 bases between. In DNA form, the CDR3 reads TGTGCCAGCAGCCTATGGGGAACTAATGAAAAACTGTTTTTT. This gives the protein CASSLWGTNEKLFF.

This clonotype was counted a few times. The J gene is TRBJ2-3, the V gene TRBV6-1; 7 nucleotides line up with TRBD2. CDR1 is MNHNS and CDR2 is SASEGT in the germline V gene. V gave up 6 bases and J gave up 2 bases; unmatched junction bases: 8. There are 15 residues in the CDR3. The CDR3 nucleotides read TGTGCCAGCAGCCGCATTGGACTAGTCACAGATACGCAGTATTTT. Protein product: CASSRIGLVTDTQYF.

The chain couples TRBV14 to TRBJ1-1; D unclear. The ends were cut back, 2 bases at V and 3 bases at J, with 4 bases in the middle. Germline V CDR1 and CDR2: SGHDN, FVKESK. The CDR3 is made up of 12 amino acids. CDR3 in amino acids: CASSQLYTEAFF. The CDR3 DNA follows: TGTGCCAGCAGCCAACTCTACACTGAAGCTTTCTTT.

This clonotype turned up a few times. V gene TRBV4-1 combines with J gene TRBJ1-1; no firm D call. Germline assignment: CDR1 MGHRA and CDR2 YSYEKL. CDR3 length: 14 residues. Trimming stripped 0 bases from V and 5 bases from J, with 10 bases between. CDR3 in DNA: TGCGCCAGCAGCCAAGATGGGGTAAGGACTGAAGCTTTCTTT. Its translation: CASSQDGVRTEAFF.

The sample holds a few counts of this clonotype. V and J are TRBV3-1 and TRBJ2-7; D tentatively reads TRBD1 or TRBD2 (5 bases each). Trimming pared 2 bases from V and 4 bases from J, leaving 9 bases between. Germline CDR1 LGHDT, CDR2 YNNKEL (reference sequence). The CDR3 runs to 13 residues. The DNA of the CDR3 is TGTGCCAGCAGCCAACGGGGCGGGTACGAGCAGTACGTC. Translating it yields CASSQRGGYEQYV.

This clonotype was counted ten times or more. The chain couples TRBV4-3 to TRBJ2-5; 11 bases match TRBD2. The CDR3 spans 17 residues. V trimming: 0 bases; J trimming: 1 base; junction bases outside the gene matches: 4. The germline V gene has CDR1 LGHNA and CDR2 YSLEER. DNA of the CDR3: TGCGCCAGCAGCCAAGAACTAGCGGGGGTCTCCCAAGAGACCCAGTACTTC. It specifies CASSQELAGVSQETQYF.

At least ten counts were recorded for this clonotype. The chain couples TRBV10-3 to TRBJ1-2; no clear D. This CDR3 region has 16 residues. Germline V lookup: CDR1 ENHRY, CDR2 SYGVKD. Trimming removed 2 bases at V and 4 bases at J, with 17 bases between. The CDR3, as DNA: TGTGCCATCAGTGAGCCACCGGATCCCGGAGTCTATGGCTACACCTTC. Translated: CAISEPPDPGVYGYTF.

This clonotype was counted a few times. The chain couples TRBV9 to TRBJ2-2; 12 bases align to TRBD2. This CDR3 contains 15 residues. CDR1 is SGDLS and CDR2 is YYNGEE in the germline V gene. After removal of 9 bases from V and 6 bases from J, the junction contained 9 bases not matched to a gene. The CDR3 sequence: CATRKTSGSSGELFF. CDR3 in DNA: TGTGCCACCAGAAAGACTAGCGGGAGTTCCGGGGAGCTGTTTTTT.

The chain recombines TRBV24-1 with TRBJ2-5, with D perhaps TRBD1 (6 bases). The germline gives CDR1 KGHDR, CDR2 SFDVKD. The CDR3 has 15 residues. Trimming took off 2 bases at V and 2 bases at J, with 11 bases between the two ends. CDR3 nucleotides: TGTGCCACCAGTGATTCGTGGACAGAACAAGAGACCCAGTACTTC. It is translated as CATSDSWTEQETQYF.

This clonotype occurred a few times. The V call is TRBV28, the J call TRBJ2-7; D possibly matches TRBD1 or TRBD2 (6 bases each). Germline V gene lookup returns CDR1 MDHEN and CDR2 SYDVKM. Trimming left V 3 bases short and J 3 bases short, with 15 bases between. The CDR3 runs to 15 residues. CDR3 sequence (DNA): TGTGCCAGCAGTTTCATGGGGGGCGGATTCTACGAGCAGTACGTC. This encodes CASSFMGGGFYEQYV.

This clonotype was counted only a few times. CDR3 in amino acids: CASSAPEGSGGETQYF. The CDR3 bases are TGTGCCAGCAGTGCCCCGGAGGGAAGCGGGGGAGAGACCCAGTACTTC. The gene calls are TRBV2 and TRBJ2-5; 8 nucleotides line up with TRBD2. The germline V gene encodes CDR1 SNHLY and CDR2 FYNNEI. The J segment lost 4 bases and the V segment lost 4 bases, leaving 11 bases of the junction unmatched. The CDR3 is made up of 16 amino acids.

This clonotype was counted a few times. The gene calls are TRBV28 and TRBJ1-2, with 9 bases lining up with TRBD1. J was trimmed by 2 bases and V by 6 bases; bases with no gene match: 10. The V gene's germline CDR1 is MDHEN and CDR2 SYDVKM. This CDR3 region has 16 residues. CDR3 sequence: CASRRGTGLYNYGYTF. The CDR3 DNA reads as TGTGCCAGCAGGAGGGGGACAGGGCTTTACAACTATGGCTACACCTTC.

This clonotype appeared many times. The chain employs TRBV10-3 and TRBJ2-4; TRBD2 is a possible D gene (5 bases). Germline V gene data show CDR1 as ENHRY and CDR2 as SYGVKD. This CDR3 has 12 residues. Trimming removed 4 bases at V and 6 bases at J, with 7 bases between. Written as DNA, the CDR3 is TGTGCCATCAGTGCTGAGGGAAACATTCAGTACTTC. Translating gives CAISAEGNIQYF.

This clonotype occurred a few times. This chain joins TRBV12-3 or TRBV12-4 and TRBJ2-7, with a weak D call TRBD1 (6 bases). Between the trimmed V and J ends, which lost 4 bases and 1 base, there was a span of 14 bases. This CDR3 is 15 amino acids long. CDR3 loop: CASSSLQGFSYEQYF. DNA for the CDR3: TGTGCCAGCAGTTCCCTACAGGGATTTTCCTACGAGCAGTACTTC.

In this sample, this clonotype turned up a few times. CDR3 coding DNA: TGTGCCAGCAGCCAAGATCTCCGCCAGCCCCAGCATTTT. Translation: CASSQDLRQPQHF. The V call is TRBV3-1, the J call TRBJ1-5; D not resolved. Trimming took 0 bases from V and 7 from J, leaving 7 bases between them. Germline V gene sequence: CDR1 LGHDT, CDR2 YNNKEL (reference sequence). The CDR3 covers 13 residues. The full variable domain, completed using reference TRBV3-1 and TRBJ1-5, is DTAVSQTPKYLVTQMGNDKSIKCEQNLGHDTMYWYKQDSKKFLKIMFSYNNKELIINETVPNRFSPKSPDKAHLNLHINSLELGDSAVYFCASSQDLRQPQHFGDGTRLSIL.

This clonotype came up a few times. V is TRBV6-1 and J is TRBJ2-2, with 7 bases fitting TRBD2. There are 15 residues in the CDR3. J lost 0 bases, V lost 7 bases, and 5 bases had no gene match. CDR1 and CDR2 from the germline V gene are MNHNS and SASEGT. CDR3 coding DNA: TGTGCCAGCACCTGGGACTACGCGAACACCGGGGAGCTGTTTTTT. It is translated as CASTWDYANTGELFF.

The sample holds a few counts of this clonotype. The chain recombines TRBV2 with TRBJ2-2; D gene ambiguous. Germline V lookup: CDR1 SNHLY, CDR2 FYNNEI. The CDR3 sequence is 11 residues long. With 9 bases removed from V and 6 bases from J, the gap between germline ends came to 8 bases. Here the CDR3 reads CASKRAGELFF. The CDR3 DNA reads TGTGCCAGTAAAAGGGCCGGGGAGCTGTTTTTT.

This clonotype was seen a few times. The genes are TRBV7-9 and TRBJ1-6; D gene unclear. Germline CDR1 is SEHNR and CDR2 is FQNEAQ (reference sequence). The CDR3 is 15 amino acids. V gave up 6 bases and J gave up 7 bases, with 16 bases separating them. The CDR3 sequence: CASRSPRELNSPLHF. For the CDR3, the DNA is TGTGCCAGCAGATCCCCGCGGGAGTTAAATTCACCCCTCCACTTT.

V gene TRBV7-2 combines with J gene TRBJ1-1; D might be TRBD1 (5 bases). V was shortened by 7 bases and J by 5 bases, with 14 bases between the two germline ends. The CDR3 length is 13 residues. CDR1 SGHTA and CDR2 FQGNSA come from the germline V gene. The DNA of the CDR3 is TGTGCCAGCACCCTGGGGCAAAGGACTGAAGCTTTCTTT. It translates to CASTLGQRTEAFF.

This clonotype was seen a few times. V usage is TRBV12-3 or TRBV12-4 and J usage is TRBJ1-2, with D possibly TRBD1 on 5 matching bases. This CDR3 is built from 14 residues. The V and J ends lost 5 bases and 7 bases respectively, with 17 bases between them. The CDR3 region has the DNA TGTGCCAGCAGTCCTATTCGGGACCCCGGTGGCTACACCTTC. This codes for CASSPIRDPGGYTF.

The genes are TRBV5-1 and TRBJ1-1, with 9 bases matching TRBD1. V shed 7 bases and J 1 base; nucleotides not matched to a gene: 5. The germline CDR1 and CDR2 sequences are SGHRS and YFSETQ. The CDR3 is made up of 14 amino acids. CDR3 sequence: CASGTGSGNTEAFF. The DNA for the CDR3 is TGCGCCAGCGGGACAGGGAGCGGGAACACTGAAGCTTTCTTT.